The 22 T cell receptor beta chains listed next were all sequenced from one sample in a study of OX40 agonist ivuxolimab in advanced cancers. Only in-frame clones appear in the TCRdb table, and some are missing; sequencing was by immunoSEQ multiplex PCR. The sample lists 90,000 to 100,000 clones, about 88% seen once, with around 0.8% in the top ten. Material: CD4+ or CD8+ T cells sorted from blood, obtained in a trial of the OX40 agonist ivuxolimab. The receptor source for this set is an adult with an advanced solid tumor such as melanoma, head and neck, liver or kidney cancer.

The genes are TRBV7-2 and TRBJ2-1; 14 nucleotides match TRBD2. The CDR3 covers 19 residues. The V and J ends lost 5 bases and 4 bases, in that order; junction bases with no gene match: 13. CDR1 and CDR2 from the germline V gene are SGHTA and FQGNSA. CDR3 in DNA: TGTGCCAGCAGCATCCCGACTAGCGGGAGGGTCGGACCATACAATGAGCAGTTCTTC. It encodes CASSIPTSGRVGPYNEQFF.

V is TRBV19 and J is TRBJ1-5; weak D call: TRBD1 (6 bases). The CDR3 sequence is 15 residues long. Looked up from germline, CDR1 is LNHDA and CDR2 is SQIVND (reference sequence). Trimming stripped 5 bases from V and 9 bases from J, with 20 bases between. The CDR3 sequence: CASSLLPRGARPQHF. The CDR3 DNA reads TGTGCCAGTAGTTTGTTACCTCGGGGGGCCCGGCCCCAGCATTTT.

The chain has TRBV29-1 and TRBJ1-1, with D maybe TRBD1 (5 bases). Trimming shortened V by 5 bases and J by 3 bases, and 19 bases separated the two germline ends. Germline V gives CDR1 SQVTM, CDR2 ANQGSEA. The CDR3 runs 15 residues. Here the CDR3 reads CSVRSDSSVYTEAFF. CDR3 DNA sequence: TGCAGCGTTCGAAGTGACAGCTCGGTATACACTGAAGCTTTCTTT.

The V call is TRBV30, the J call TRBJ2-7; D remains unclear. Germline V lookup: CDR1 GTSNPN, CDR2 SVGIG (reference sequence). This CDR3 region has 11 residues. The V and J ends lost 1 base and 7 bases respectively, with 8 bases between them. The CDR3 sequence: CAWSGLREQYF. CDR3 coding DNA: TGTGCCTGGAGTGGCCTAAGGGAGCAGTACTTC.

The gene calls are TRBV2 and TRBJ2-1; D tentatively reads TRBD1 or TRBD2 (5 bases each). Trimming left V 6 bases short and J 10 bases short, with 16 bases between. The CDR3 is 13 residues long. Germline V gives CDR1 SNHLY, CDR2 FYNNEI. The CDR3 DNA sequence: TGTGCCAGCAGGGGGGACCTATTCTGGGAGCAGTTCTTC. It specifies CASRGDLFWEQFF. Full variable domain (outside the CDR3, taken from reference TRBV2 and TRBJ2-1): EPEVTQTPSHQVTQMGQEVILRCVPISNHLYFYWYRQILGQKVEFLVSFYNNEISEKSEIFDDQFSVERPDGSNFTLKIRSTKLEDSAMYFCASRGDLFWEQFFGPGTRLTVL.

This clone was seen once. CDR3 coding DNA: TGCGCCAGCAGTGAGTTACCCCGGTGGGCTTTCTTT. It is translated as CASSELPRWAFF. The V and J genes are TRBV10-1 and TRBJ1-1, with unresolved D. Trimming shortened V by 1 base and J by 11 bases, and 11 bases separated the two germline ends. The germline CDR1 and CDR2 sequences are WNHNN and SYGVQD (reference sequence). This CDR3 contains 12 residues.

The chain links TRBV18 to TRBJ1-1; TRBD1 agrees at 9 bases. The length of the CDR3 is 16 residues. J was trimmed by 1 base and V by 1 base; bases with no gene match: 4. Per the germline V gene, CDR1 is KGHSH and CDR2 is LQKENI. The CDR3 bases are TGTGCCAGCTCACCACAGACAGGGGGAGAGAACACTGAAGCTTTCTTT. It translates to CASSPQTGGENTEAFF.

This rearrangement joins TRBV5-1 to TRBJ2-3; 8 nucleotides match TRBD2. Unmatched junction bases numbered 10, after V lost 5 bases and J lost 5 bases. Germline lookup yields CDR1 SGHRS and CDR2 YFSETQ. This CDR3 has 15 residues. The CDR3 DNA is TGCGCCAGCAGATCGGGAGGGGTACCCGAAGATACGCAGTATTTT. This encodes CASRSGGVPEDTQYF.

The chain links TRBV7-8 to TRBJ2-1, with D hard to call. CDR3 length equals 12 residues. With 1 base removed from V and 4 bases from J, the gap between germline ends came to 2 bases. CDR1 and CDR2 from the germline V gene are SGHVS and FQNEAQ. The CDR3 sequence: CASSLDYNEQFF. DNA for the CDR3: TGTGCCAGCAGCTTAGATTACAATGAGCAGTTCTTC.

The CDR3 sequence is CASSYTRGSYNEQFF. CDR3 DNA: TGTGCCAGCAGTTATACCCGGGGATCCTACAATGAGCAGTTCTTC. The V gene is TRBV27, the J gene TRBJ2-1, with D perhaps TRBD2 (5 bases). Deletions cut 4 bases from V and 1 base from J, with 11 bases between. The CDR3 sequence is 15 residues long. Germline CDR1 MNHEY, CDR2 SMNVEV (reference sequence).

This chain connects TRBV7-9 to TRBJ1-6; D call uncertain. Germline loops: CDR1 SEHNR, CDR2 FQNEAQ (reference sequence). V lost 1 base and J 8 bases, leaving 3 bases between the germline ends. The CDR3 runs 12 residues. CDR3 loop: CASSLEDSPLHF. CDR3 sequence (DNA): TGTGCCAGCAGCTTAGAGGATTCACCCCTCCACTTT.

This clone showed up just a few times. V usage is TRBV4-2 and J usage is TRBJ1-1; D unclear. Trimming pared 0 bases from V and 8 bases from J, leaving 10 bases between. The CDR3 spans 13 residues. Germline V lookup: CDR1 LGHNA, CDR2 YNFKEQ. CDR3 residues: CASSQDKGREAFF. In nucleotides, the CDR3 is TGTGCCAGCAGCCAAGATAAGGGCAGAGAAGCTTTCTTT.

The gene calls are TRBV30 and TRBJ2-1; D not certain. Germline CDR1 is GTSNPN and CDR2 is SVGIG (reference sequence). CDR3 size: 12 residues. Trimming cost V 1 base and J 0 bases, with 1 base left between them. The CDR3 is CAWSASYNEQFF. CDR3 sequence (DNA): TGTGCCTGGAGTGCCTCCTACAATGAGCAGTTCTTC.

In DNA form, the CDR3 reads TGTGCCAGCAGCCAGGACGGGAACTATGGCTACACCTTC. Protein product: CASSQDGNYGYTF. The V gene is TRBV6-5, the J gene TRBJ1-2, with D hard to call. The V end was cut by 6 bases, the J end by 2 bases, with 10 bases between. This CDR3 region has 13 residues. Germline CDR1 reads MNHEY; CDR2 reads SVGAGI.

V and J are TRBV5-1 and TRBJ2-1, with TRBD2 as a possible D gene (5 bases). Germline-derived CDR1 and CDR2 are SGHRS and YFSETQ. V was cut by 2 bases and J by 2 bases, with 8 bases left in between. The CDR3 is made up of 14 amino acids. The CDR3 nucleotides are TGCGCCAGCAGCTTACGGGAAGCCTACAATGAGCAGTTCTTC. Its protein is CASSLREAYNEQFF.

V is TRBV20-1 and J is TRBJ1-1; 8 bases map to TRBD1. Germline CDR1 DFQATT, CDR2 SNEGSKA (reference sequence). Trimming at V came to 5 bases and at J to 10 bases, leaving 3 bases not matched to a gene. The CDR3 extends over 10 amino acids. CDR3 in amino acids: CSARRGRAFF. CDR3 nucleotides: TGCAGTGCTCGCAGGGGGCGAGCTTTCTTT.

This clone was seen only once. The V call is TRBV4-3, the J call TRBJ2-3; D remains unclear. Trimming removed 0 bases from V and 2 bases from J, with 9 bases in between. Germline V gene sequence: CDR1 LGHNA, CDR2 YSLEER. The CDR3 is 15 amino acids. The CDR3: CASSQDLGITDTQYF. DNA for the CDR3: TGCGCCAGCAGCCAAGATCTTGGGATCACAGATACGCAGTATTTT.

The chain is built from TRBV6-5 and TRBJ2-4; D perhaps matches TRBD2 (5 bases). Trimming pared 0 bases from V and 7 bases from J, leaving 13 bases between. The CDR3 covers 15 residues. Germline V lookup: CDR1 MNHEY, CDR2 SVGAGI. CDR3 in amino acids: CASSYSIPGVNIQYF. Here the CDR3 DNA reads TGTGCCAGCAGTTACTCGATCCCCGGGGTGAACATTCAGTACTTC.

The rearrangement uses TRBV7-9 and TRBJ1-1; TRBD1 matches at 7 bases. V dropped 5 bases and J dropped 4; count of bases not matched to a gene: 4. This CDR3 has 13 amino acids. CDR1 is SEHNR, CDR2 FQNEAQ, per germline (reference sequence). CDR3 protein: CASSVQGGTEAFF. As DNA, the CDR3 is TGTGCCAGCAGCGTTCAGGGGGGCACTGAAGCTTTCTTT.

V and J are TRBV6-5 and TRBJ2-1; no clear D. From germline, CDR1 is MNHEY and CDR2 SVGAGI. CDR3 size: 13 residues. Trimming shortened V by 4 bases and J by 10 bases, and 14 bases separated the two germline ends. The CDR3 region is CASSSPPVMEQFF. The CDR3 DNA reads TGTGCCAGCAGTTCCCCTCCGGTGATGGAGCAGTTCTTC.

The chain joins TRBV9 to TRBJ2-1; D is unresolved. The CDR3 contains 15 residues. The germline V and J ends were trimmed by 4 bases and 8 bases, with 19 bases remaining between them. Germline CDR1 reads SGDLS; CDR2 reads YYNGEE. The CDR3: CASSPPWASGDEQFF. CDR3 nucleotide sequence: TGTGCCAGCAGCCCACCGTGGGCTTCTGGAGATGAGCAGTTCTTC.

This clone has a handful of counts. The rearrangement joins TRBV19 to TRBJ1-5, with unresolved D. Germline CDR1 reads LNHDA; CDR2 reads SQIVND (reference sequence). V was cut by 7 bases and J by 2 bases, with 15 bases left in between. The length of the CDR3 is 15 residues. The CDR3 DNA follows: TGTGCCAGTACTTCCCTCCTCTGGGGCAATCAGCCCCAGCATTTT. Its translation is CASTSLLWGNQPQHF.